This T cell receptor beta chain stems from a study of control samples from healthy donors and cancer patients. Assay used: immunoSEQ multiplex PCR; TCRdb lists only in-frame clones, some missing. The table lists 150,000 or so clones, 88% of them singletons, with 1.7% in the top ten. Trimming removed 6 bases from V and 0 bases from J; junction bases left unmatched: 11. The CDR3 spans 17 residues. CDR1 and CDR2 (germline): LNHDA, SQIVND (reference sequence). In this sample, this clone turned up a few times. Sequenced: blood. This chain connects TRBV19 to TRBJ1-5; TRBD1 matches at 7 bases. This receptor was identified in a man in his late teens or twenties in good health. The CDR3 coding sequence is TGTGCCAGTAGCAAGTGGACAGGAATATTTAGCAATCAGCCCCAGCATTTT. Protein product: CASSKWTGIFSNQPQHF.